The 18 T cell receptor beta chains below come from one sample, sequenced in a study of blood T cell repertoires in COVID-19. Sequencing was performed with immunoSEQ multiplex PCR; in TCRdb, only in-frame clones are kept and a portion is missing. The sample has under 250,000 clones; about four fifths are singletons. Sequencing used PBMCs or T cells enriched from blood (not recorded which). The receptors were sampled from a woman aged 45-65 years with acute COVID-19.

The chain employs TRBV20-1 and TRBJ1-5, with TRBD1 identical over 8 bases. Germline assignment: CDR1 DFQATT and CDR2 SNEGSKA (reference sequence). Trimming at V came to 3 bases and at J to 3 bases, leaving 7 bases not matched to a gene. The CDR3 is 15 residues long. This chain's CDR3 is CSASYQGAINQPQHF. The CDR3 nucleotides are TGCAGTGCTAGTTACCAGGGGGCGATCAATCAGCCCCAGCATTTT.

The rearrangement uses TRBV28 and TRBJ2-2, with 8 bases aligning to TRBD1. Unmatched junction bases numbered 6, after V lost 6 bases and J lost 0 bases. The CDR3 sequence is 16 residues long. Per germline, CDR1 MDHEN and CDR2 SYDVKM. Written as DNA, the CDR3 is TGTGCCAGCAGCTCCGGACAGGGATCGAACACCGGGGAGCTGTTTTTT. Protein sequence: CASSSGQGSNTGELFF.

The chain links TRBV9 to TRBJ2-5; 11 bases fit TRBD2. CDR3 length equals 16 residues. With V trimmed by 4 bases and J by 5 bases, 10 bases remained unmatched. Germline V gene lookup returns CDR1 SGDLS and CDR2 YYNGEE. The CDR3 loop is CASSPFSGGVRETQYF. In DNA, the CDR3 is TGTGCCAGCAGCCCCTTTAGCGGGGGGGTCCGGGAGACCCAGTACTTC. Combining the CDR3 with reference TRBV9 and TRBJ2-5 gives the whole variable domain DSGVTQTPKHLITATGQRVTLRCSPRSGDLSVYWYQQSLDQGLQFLIQYYNGEERAKGNILERFSAQQFPDLHSELNLSSLELGDSALYFCASSPFSGGVRETQYFGPGTRLLVL.

This chain joins TRBV18 and TRBJ1-4; no clear D. Germline lookup yields CDR1 KGHSH and CDR2 LQKENI. The CDR3 spans 13 residues. V shed 5 bases and J shed 7 bases, with 11 bases lying between them. The CDR3 reads CASSSGNGEKLFF. CDR3 bases: TGTGCCAGCTCATCGGGAAATGGTGAAAAACTGTTTTTT. Complete variable domain (other parts from reference TRBV18 and TRBJ1-4): NAGVMQNPRHLVRRRGQEARLRCSPMKGHSHVYWYRQLPEEGLKFMVYLQKENIIDESGMPKERFSAEFPKEGPSILRIQQVVRGDSAAYFCASSSGNGEKLFFGSGTQLSVL.

V gene TRBV9 combines with J gene TRBJ2-1, with 7 bases that match TRBD1. Germline CDR1 and CDR2: SGDLS and YYNGEE. V was clipped by 0 bases and J by 5 bases; unmatched bases: 5. This CDR3 contains 15 residues. The DNA for the CDR3 is TGTGCCAGCAGCGTAGTAACAGGGGTTAACAATGAGCAGTTCTTC. Protein sequence: CASSVVTGVNNEQFF.

The rearrangement uses TRBV30 and TRBJ1-4; TRBD1 aligns across 11 bases. Looked up from germline, CDR1 is GTSNPN and CDR2 is SVGIG (reference sequence). J lost 2 bases, V lost 3 bases, and 8 bases had no gene match. The CDR3 totals 17 residues. CDR3 sequence: CAWRQEDRGRTNEKLFF. The DNA for the CDR3 is TGTGCCTGGAGGCAAGAGGACAGGGGGCGGACTAATGAAAAACTGTTTTTT.

The chain joins TRBV10-1 to TRBJ1-1, with D unresolved. The germline V and J ends were trimmed by 3 bases and 6 bases, with 8 bases remaining between them. The germline gives CDR1 WNHNN, CDR2 SYGVQD (reference sequence). The CDR3 contains 12 residues. In nucleotides, the CDR3 is TGCGCCAGCAGTGATCCCTCCGCTGAAGCTTTCTTT. It yields the protein CASSDPSAEAFF.

The chain has TRBV7-2 and TRBJ1-6, with TRBD1 matching 7 bases. V trimming: 5 bases; J trimming: 4 bases; junction bases outside the gene matches: 2. Germline V gene lookup returns CDR1 SGHTA and CDR2 FQGNSA. CDR3 length: 14 residues. CDR3 amino acids: CASSPGQYNSPLHF. The CDR3 nucleotides are TGTGCCAGCAGCCCGGGACAGTATAATTCACCCCTCCACTTT.

The chain uses TRBV6-6 and TRBJ2-2, with 7 bases aligning to TRBD1. This CDR3 contains 16 residues. The germline V gene has CDR1 MNHNY and CDR2 SVGAGI (reference sequence). V lost 6 bases, J lost 4 bases, and 11 bases stayed unmatched. The CDR3: CASRLTSGTATGELFF. In nucleotides, the CDR3 is TGTGCCAGCAGACTAACCTCCGGGACAGCCACCGGGGAGCTGTTTTTT.

The rearrangement uses TRBV11-3 and TRBJ2-2; TRBD1 might be the D (6 bases). There are 14 residues in the CDR3. Per the germline V gene, CDR1 is SGHNT and CDR2 is YENEEA. V was pared by 7 bases and J by 1 base, with 10 bases between. The CDR3: CASTWTVNTGELFF. CDR3 nucleotides: TGTGCCAGCACCTGGACAGTGAACACCGGGGAGCTGTTTTTT.

This chain joins TRBV19 and TRBJ2-4, with D maybe TRBD2 (5 bases). Between the trimmed V and J ends, which lost 4 bases and 8 bases, there was a span of 6 bases. This CDR3 is built from 11 residues. Germline values: CDR1 LNHDA, CDR2 SQIVND (reference sequence). As DNA, the CDR3 is TGTGCCAGTAGTAGGGGAGACATTCAGTACTTC. Amino acids: CASSRGDIQYF.

The rearrangement links TRBV7-2 to TRBJ2-7; D might be TRBD1 (5 bases). V lost 7 bases, J lost 2 bases, and 15 bases lay in between. The CDR3 totals 14 residues. Germline V gene lookup returns CDR1 SGHTA and CDR2 FQGNSA. CDR3 DNA: TGTGCCAGCACCCCGACAGCGATAACCTACGAGCAGTACTTC. It codes for CASTPTAITYEQYF.

V gene TRBV18 combines with J gene TRBJ1-5, with D uncertain. V dropped 0 bases and J dropped 6 bases, with 15 bases sitting between them. This CDR3 has 16 amino acids. Germline V gene sequence: CDR1 KGHSH, CDR2 LQKENI. The CDR3 coding sequence is TGTGCCAGCTCACCACCGGGAGTCCAGAGGAGTCAGCCCCAGCATTTT. Its translation is CASSPPGVQRSQPQHF.

CDR3 in amino acids: CASSPGTAQYF. CDR3 DNA sequence: TGTGCCAGCTCACCCGGGACAGCGCAGTACTTC. The chain joins TRBV18 to TRBJ2-7, with 7 nucleotides matching TRBD1. Germline-derived CDR1 and CDR2 are KGHSH and LQKENI. There are 11 residues in the CDR3. V was clipped by 3 bases and J by 9 bases; unmatched bases: 2.

This chain joins TRBV6-5 and TRBJ2-3; 13 bases agree with TRBD2. The V and J ends lost 4 bases and 8 bases, in that order; junction bases with no gene match: 6. Germline assignment: CDR1 MNHEY and CDR2 SVGAGI. The CDR3 runs 15 residues. The CDR3 reads CASSLRTSGSGTQYF. The DNA for the CDR3 is TGTGCCAGCAGTTTACGGACTAGCGGGAGTGGTACGCAGTATTTT.

CDR3 residues: CASSIIAGAAYEQYF. CDR3 DNA sequence: TGCGCCAGCAGCATAATAGCGGGAGCAGCCTACGAGCAGTACTTC. The chain joins TRBV4-3 to TRBJ2-7, with TRBD2 identical over 9 bases. With 5 bases clipped from V and 2 bases from J, the junction kept 7 bases outside the gene matches. CDR1 and CDR2 (germline): LGHNA, YSLEER. CDR3 size: 15 residues.

V is TRBV5-1 and J is TRBJ2-1; TRBD2 aligns across 8 bases. CDR3 length equals 15 residues. Germline V gene lookup returns CDR1 SGHRS and CDR2 YFSETQ. Germline trimming cut 4 bases from V and 4 bases from J; bases unmatched to any gene: 7. CDR3 loop: CASSPQSGGYNEQFF. CDR3 in DNA: TGCGCCAGCAGCCCCCAGTCGGGGGGGTACAATGAGCAGTTCTTC.

This chain uses TRBV2 with TRBJ1-6, with D possibly being TRBD1 (5 bases). V lost 3 bases and J lost 7, with 16 bases in between. CDR1 and CDR2 from the germline V gene are SNHLY and FYNNEI. The CDR3 loop spans 16 amino acids. Here the CDR3 DNA reads TGTGCCAGCAGTGATTTTGGAGGGGTGGGGAATTCACCCCTCCACTTT. It is translated as CASSDFGGVGNSPLHF.